This entry lists 31 T cell receptor beta chains sequenced from one sample in a study of control samples from healthy donors and cancer patients. Libraries were prepared by immunoSEQ multiplex PCR; TCRdb keeps only in-frame clonotypes and omits some of them. The table includes some 71,000 clones, approximately 89% detected once. Sequencing was carried out using PBMCs. Every receptor here comes from a man aged 55 to 69 with colorectal cancer.

This chain uses TRBV7-9 with TRBJ2-3; D not resolved. Germline V gene lookup returns CDR1 SEHNR and CDR2 FQNEAQ (reference sequence). The ends were cut back, 2 bases at V and 0 bases at J, with 6 bases in the middle. This CDR3 spans 14 amino acids. In nucleotides, the CDR3 is TGTGCCAGCAGCTTAAGTCTTAGCACAGATACGCAGTATTTT. As protein: CASSLSLSTDTQYF.

The chain recombines TRBV18 with TRBJ2-7; a possible D gene is TRBD1 (5 bases). The CDR3 is 15 amino acids. CDR1 is KGHSH and CDR2 is LQKENI in the germline V gene. The V and J ends lost 2 bases and 0 bases respectively, with 11 bases between them. The CDR3 region is CASSPAGANSYEQYF. CDR3 DNA: TGTGCCAGCTCACCAGCTGGGGCTAACTCCTACGAGCAGTACTTC.

The chain has TRBV6-6 and TRBJ1-3; D not certain. V shed 2 bases and J shed 7 bases, with 15 bases lying between them. The germline gives CDR1 MNHNY, CDR2 SVGAGI (reference sequence). The CDR3 extends over 15 amino acids. As DNA, the CDR3 is TGTGCCAGCAGTTACCCCAATCGCCAGGCGAACACCATATATTTT. Protein sequence: CASSYPNRQANTIYF.

This clone was seen only once. The V and J genes are TRBV30 and TRBJ2-3; 10 bases are shared with TRBD1. In germline, CDR1 is GTSNPN, CDR2 SVGIG (reference sequence). The CDR3 is 13 residues long. J lost 4 bases, V lost 5 bases, and 3 bases had no gene match. This CDR3 reads CAWDRGLADTQYF. CDR3 in DNA: TGTGCCTGGGACAGGGGGCTCGCAGATACGCAGTATTTT.

The chain recombines TRBV27 with TRBJ1-5; TRBD1 might be the D (5 bases). The CDR3 is 15 residues long. Trimming removed 0 bases at V and 5 bases at J, with 11 bases between. The germline V gene encodes CDR1 MNHEY and CDR2 SMNVEV (reference sequence). CDR3 sequence reads: CASSLSGGGHQPQHF. CDR3 nucleotide sequence: TGTGCCAGCAGTTTATCGGGTGGGGGACATCAGCCCCAGCATTTT.

This chain uses TRBV2 with TRBJ1-5; D gene unclear. Trimming removed 6 bases from V and 6 bases from J, with 15 bases in between. This CDR3 is 14 amino acids long. Germline values: CDR1 SNHLY, CDR2 FYNNEI. In DNA form, the CDR3 reads TGTGCCAGCAGCCTTGCCACAGTGTTTCAGCCCCAGCATTTT. It codes for CASSLATVFQPQHF. Combining the CDR3 with reference TRBV2 and TRBJ1-5 gives the whole variable domain EPEVTQTPSHQVTQMGQEVILRCVPISNHLYFYWYRQILGQKVEFLVSFYNNEISEKSEIFDDQFSVERPDGSNFTLKIRSTKLEDSAMYFCASSLATVFQPQHFGDGTRLSIL.

The chain links TRBV12-3 or TRBV12-4 to TRBJ1-2; D is unclear. This CDR3 is 13 amino acids long. V was clipped by 3 bases and J by 4 bases, with 9 bases between them. The CDR3 protein is CASSLGQAYGYTF. CDR3 bases: TGTGCCAGCAGTTTGGGTCAGGCCTATGGCTACACCTTC.

CDR3 in amino acids: CASTLTAGTEAFF. CDR3 DNA sequence: TGTGCCAGTACCCTAACAGCGGGGACTGAAGCTTTCTTT. The rearrangement uses TRBV19 and TRBJ1-1; no reliable D call. The CDR3 runs 13 residues. CDR1 LNHDA and CDR2 SQIVND come from the germline V gene (reference sequence). V was trimmed by 7 bases and J by 5 bases, leaving 14 bases between them.

The CDR3 sequence: CASSPTAQPNYGYTF. The CDR3 DNA reads as TGCGCCAGCAGCCCAACGGCGCAGCCTAACTATGGCTACACCTTC. The chain is built from TRBV5-1 and TRBJ1-2; D gene uncertain. Germline CDR1 SGHRS, CDR2 YFSETQ. V lost 4 bases and J 0 bases, leaving 13 bases between the germline ends. CDR3 length equals 15 residues.

This chain uses TRBV5-8 with TRBJ2-5; 9 bases agree with TRBD1. The CDR3 covers 15 residues. Trimming took 0 bases from V and 5 from J; bases not matched to a gene: 5. Germline V gives CDR1 SGHTS, CDR2 YDEGEE. The CDR3: CASSLVGTGPETQYF. For the CDR3, the DNA is TGTGCCAGCAGCTTGGTGGGGACAGGGCCGGAGACCCAGTACTTC.

The chain is built from TRBV30 and TRBJ1-4; D remains unclear. V was trimmed by 3 bases and J by 3 bases, leaving 11 bases between them. Germline V gives CDR1 GTSNPN, CDR2 SVGIG (reference sequence). The CDR3 length is 14 residues. Here the CDR3 DNA reads TGTGCCTGGAGACGTTTTTGGCCTAATGAAAAACTGTTTTTT. This translates into CAWRRFWPNEKLFF. The variable domain in full, with the rest retrieved from reference TRBV30 and TRBJ1-4, is SQTIHQWPATLVQPVGSPLSLECTVEGTSNPNLYWYRQAAGRGLQLLFYSVGIGQISSEVPQNLSASRPQDRQFILSSKKLLLSDSGFYLCAWRRFWPNEKLFFGSGTQLSVL.

The chain couples TRBV11-3 to TRBJ1-1; no clear D gene. Germline V gene data show CDR1 as SGHNT and CDR2 as YENEEA. This CDR3 region has 16 residues. The V end lost 3 bases, the J end lost 5 bases, and 19 bases lay between the germline ends. Here the CDR3 DNA reads TGTGCCAGCAGCTTGAGATTGTGGGGTTCTAGGACTGAAGCTTTCTTT. Translation gives CASSLRLWGSRTEAFF.

The chain recombines TRBV6-2 or TRBV6-3 with TRBJ1-1; TRBD1 matches 7 bases. The CDR3 consists of 17 residues. Germline V lookup: CDR1 MNHEY, CDR2 SVGEGT. The J segment lost 3 bases and the V segment lost 0 bases, leaving 10 bases of the junction unmatched. As DNA, the CDR3 is TGTGCCAGCAGTTACTCACGAGGGGAGGGGGCAGACACTGAAGCTTTCTTT. This gives the protein CASSYSRGEGADTEAFF.

The J gene is TRBJ2-2, the V gene TRBV3-1 (or the pseudogene TRBV3-2); D unclear. Germline CDR1 reads LGHDT; CDR2 reads YNNKEL (reference sequence). V lost 4 bases, J lost 2 bases, and 8 bases lay in between. CDR3 length: 14 residues. The CDR3 here is CASSPKRNTGELFF. In nucleotides, the CDR3 is TGTGCCAGCAGCCCAAAGAGAAACACCGGGGAGCTGTTTTTT.

J is TRBJ2-7 and V is TRBV21-1. TRBV21-1 represents a pseudogene. The CDR3 covers 15 residues. The chain's CDR3 is CASSKMAGPGGEQYF. Written as DNA, the CDR3 is TGTGCCAGCAGCAAGATGGCAGGCCCGGGTGGGGAGCAGTACTTC.

This clone occurred a few times. This chain joins TRBV21-1 and TRBJ1-6. TRBV21-1 is listed as a pseudogene. The CDR3 loop spans 16 amino acids. The DNA for the CDR3 is TGTGCCAGCAGCAAAGGGGTCACGGGGAAAAATTCACCCCTCCACTTT. It is translated as CASSKGVTGKNSPLHF.

V and J are TRBV27 and TRBJ2-2; perhaps TRBD2 as D (6 bases). Trimming cost V 10 bases and J 4 bases, with 19 bases left between them. Germline lookup yields CDR1 MNHEY and CDR2 SMNVEV (reference sequence). The length of the CDR3 is 15 residues. Written as DNA, the CDR3 is TGTGCCACCGCTCCACGGGGGAAAGGCACCGGGGAGCTGTTTTTT. Encoded protein: CATAPRGKGTGELFF.

A few counts support this clone. The rearrangement links TRBV6-4 to TRBJ2-1; 7 bases are a match to TRBD1. Germline V lookup: CDR1 MRHNA, CDR2 SNTAGT. V shed 6 bases, J shed 5 bases, and the junction held 10 bases outside the gene matches. CDR3 length: 15 amino acids. In DNA, the CDR3 is TGTGCCAGCAGCCCTCATACGACAGGGAACAATGAGCAGTTCTTC. Translation gives CASSPHTTGNNEQFF.

As regards this clone: Additional DNA sequences in this sample encode the identical CDR3. V usage is TRBV4-1 and J usage is TRBJ1-6; TRBD1 matches 10 bases. V shed 1 base and J 13 bases; nucleotides not matched to a gene: 7. This CDR3 region has 15 residues. CDR1 is MGHRA and CDR2 is YSYEKL in the germline V gene. This CDR3 reads CASSQGQGAGSPLHF. As DNA, the CDR3 is TGCGCCAGCAGCCAAGGACAGGGGGCTGGGTCGCCCCTCCACTTT.

The chain recombines TRBV6-5 with TRBJ1-4; D is uncertain. The CDR3 is made up of 14 amino acids. The V and J ends lost 3 bases and 3 bases respectively, with 8 bases between them. CDR1 MNHEY and CDR2 SVGAGI come from the germline V gene. CDR3: CASSYGVSNEKLFF. The DNA for the CDR3 is TGTGCCAGCAGTTATGGTGTCTCTAATGAAAAACTGTTTTTT.

J is TRBJ1-3 and V is TRBV5-1; D gene uncertain. Germline loops: CDR1 SGHRS, CDR2 YFSETQ. Trimming took 5 bases from V and 0 from J, leaving 9 bases between them. This CDR3 has 14 residues. The CDR3 protein is CASRNPNSGNTIYF. In DNA, the CDR3 is TGCGCCAGCAGGAACCCAAACTCTGGAAACACCATATATTTT.

The rearrangement links TRBV7-3 to TRBJ1-2; possible D gene TRBD1, 5 bases. This CDR3 has 16 residues. V was cut by 1 base and J by 7 bases, with 19 bases left in between. Germline lookup yields CDR1 SGHTA and CDR2 FQGTGA. DNA for the CDR3: TGTGCCAGCAGCTTAAGTGGGGGATTGGGTGGAAGTGGCTACACCTTC. Its protein is CASSLSGGLGGSGYTF.

The V gene is TRBV7-2, the J gene TRBJ2-7; the D is unclear. Trimming took 3 bases from V and 2 from J, leaving 11 bases between them. The CDR3 is 14 residues long. Germline assignment: CDR1 SGHTA and CDR2 FQGNSA. The CDR3 here is CASSFGPDPYEQYF. CDR3 in DNA: TGTGCCAGCAGCTTCGGCCCGGACCCCTACGAGCAGTACTTC.

The V gene is TRBV9, the J gene TRBJ2-1; D is uncertain. This CDR3 is built from 13 residues. Germline V gene data show CDR1 as SGDLS and CDR2 as YYNGEE. With 4 bases removed from V and 4 bases from J, the gap between germline ends came to 9 bases. The DNA of the CDR3 is TGTGCCAGCAGCCACAGCATGTACAATGAGCAGTTCTTC. It translates to CASSHSMYNEQFF.

This clone was observed once. The chain recombines TRBV6-5 with TRBJ1-2; 8 bases map to TRBD1. Trimming took 4 bases from V and 4 from J; bases not matched to a gene: 8. The CDR3 has 15 residues. Germline CDR1 reads MNHEY; CDR2 reads SVGAGI. CDR3 sequence reads: CASSSRQGKGYGYTF. In DNA, the CDR3 is TGTGCCAGCAGTTCTCGACAGGGGAAAGGCTATGGCTACACCTTC.

This clone was seen only once. This chain uses TRBV7-9 with TRBJ2-3; weak D call: TRBD2 (7 bases). V was shortened by 5 bases and J by 0 bases, with 15 bases between the two germline ends. The CDR3 totals 16 residues. The germline V gene encodes CDR1 SEHNR and CDR2 FQNEAQ (reference sequence). The CDR3 loop is CASSPRGGTSTDTQYF. In nucleotides, the CDR3 is TGTGCCAGCAGCCCGAGGGGGGGGACTAGCACAGATACGCAGTATTTT.

The J gene is TRBJ1-3, the V gene TRBV5-1; D uncertain. The CDR3 loop spans 15 amino acids. V was trimmed by 3 bases and J by 0 bases, leaving 10 bases between them. In germline, CDR1 is SGHRS, CDR2 YFSETQ. The CDR3 reads CASSSEASSGNTIYF. In DNA form, the CDR3 reads TGCGCCAGCAGCTCCGAAGCTAGCTCTGGAAACACCATATATTTT.

This clone was observed a handful of times. This chain connects TRBV6-1 to TRBJ1-2, with 10 nucleotides matching TRBD1. CDR1 and CDR2 from the germline V gene are MNHNS and SASEGT. CDR3 size: 18 residues. Trimming removed 0 bases from V and 1 base from J; junction bases left unmatched: 8. CDR3 bases: TGTGCCAGCAGTGAAGCGCTTTGGGACAGGGGAGGTAACTATGGCTACACCTTC. This codes for CASSEALWDRGGNYGYTF.

The gene calls are TRBV7-2 and TRBJ2-7, with 12 bases lining up with TRBD2. CDR1 and CDR2 from the germline V gene are SGHTA and FQGNSA. This CDR3 is 16 amino acids long. The trim removed 3 bases at V and 3 bases at J, leaving 6 bases unmatched. CDR3 amino acids: CASSFRLTSGGYEQYF. Written as DNA, the CDR3 is TGTGCCAGCAGCTTTAGGTTGACTAGCGGGGGCTACGAGCAGTACTTC.

This sequence joins TRBV14 and TRBJ2-7; a possible D gene is TRBD1 (5 bases). The CDR3 is 13 amino acids. Germline V gene lookup returns CDR1 SGHDN and CDR2 FVKESK. Trimming left V 4 bases short and J 4 bases short, with 11 bases between. This CDR3 reads CASSPTEGYEQYF. CDR3 bases: TGTGCCAGCAGCCCGACAGAAGGGTACGAGCAGTACTTC. Combining the CDR3 with reference TRBV14 and TRBJ2-7 gives the whole variable domain EAGVTQFPSHSVIEKGQTVTLRCDPISGHDNLYWYRRVMGKEIKFLLHFVKESKQDESGMPNNRFLAERTGGTYSTLKVQPAELEDSGVYFCASSPTEGYEQYFGPGTRLTVT.

This chain links TRBV3-1 (or the pseudogene TRBV3-2) with TRBJ2-7, with D perhaps matching TRBD2 (6 bases). The CDR3 covers 15 residues. CDR1 and CDR2 from the germline V gene are LGHDT and YNNKEL (reference sequence). Trimming removed 4 bases from V and 0 bases from J, with 13 bases in between. As DNA, the CDR3 is TGTGCCAGCAGCCTGCTAGCGTCGAGCTCCTACGAGCAGTACTTC. Protein product: CASSLLASSSYEQYF.